This entry features one T cell receptor beta chain sequence. What it recognizes is unknown. Germline V CDR1 and CDR2: DFQATT, SNEGSKA (reference sequence). CDR3 length: 14 residues. V was pared by 1 base and J by 0 bases, with 9 bases between. Cultured CD4+ T cell DNA underwent sequencing with the Oncomine TCR Beta short-read assay. TCRdb called the PCR reads again in MiXCR, with one record for every CDR3 protein. Counted here are about 21,000 distinct CDR3 sequences, 46% occurring once; the ten biggest clones make up around an eighth. The source of the sample is a study of vaccination and CD4 T cells after COVID-19. Overall study: At a median approximately 76 days (range 14 to 241) after dose two, post-vaccine samples were obtained.

The time point denotes: late sampling 161 to 241 days after vaccination in a few convalescent patients. Treatment indicated: roughly 10-day PBMC culture with coronavirus spike peptide pools or control peptides (ViraFEST assay). The receptor was isolated from a human donor who had recovered from COVID-19. Sequenced material: CD4+ T cells from blood, cultured in vitro, taken about 7 months after SARS-CoV-2 vaccination. The chain recombines TRBV20-1 with TRBJ1-2, with unresolved D. CDR3 protein: CSARVANSNYGYTF. CDR3 nucleotides: TGCAGTGCTAGAGTGGCAAACTCTAACTATGGCTACACCTTC.